Each of the 20 T cell receptor beta chains below was sequenced from the same sample in a study of graft-versus-host responses after intestinal transplantation. The method was immunoSEQ multiplex PCR; TCRdb's version includes in-frame clones alone and lacks a portion of them. The sample holds about 46,000 clones, about 93% seen once. Sequences were derived from PBMCs, sampled 750 to 800 days after a first intestinal transplant, on the day of a second. The receptors were sampled from a human patient who received an intestinal transplant, so some T cells may come from the graft donor.

The chain links TRBV18 to TRBJ2-7; 9 nucleotides match TRBD1. The CDR3 sequence is 19 residues long. CDR1 KGHSH and CDR2 LQKENI come from the germline V gene. J was trimmed by 6 bases and V by 1 base; bases with no gene match: 19. CDR3 amino acids: CASSPLVFMKGQGDAEQYF. CDR3 DNA sequence: TGTGCCAGCTCACCACTTGTCTTTATGAAGGGACAGGGTGATGCCGAGCAGTACTTC.

This clone has a handful of counts. The gene calls are TRBV6-5 and TRBJ2-7; 13 bases align to TRBD2. CDR3 size: 15 residues. Unmatched junction bases numbered 0, after V lost 2 bases and J lost 2 bases. Germline-derived CDR1 and CDR2 are MNHEY and SVGAGI. The CDR3 coding sequence is TGTGCCAGCAGTTACACTAGCGGGGGGGCCTACGAGCAGTACTTC. Its translation: CASSYTSGGAYEQYF.

A single count supports this clone. The chain links TRBV2 to TRBJ2-7; D gene ambiguous. The germline V and J ends were trimmed by 8 bases and 0 bases, with 11 bases remaining between them. Germline V gene sequence: CDR1 SNHLY, CDR2 FYNNEI. CDR3 length: 13 residues. The CDR3 nucleotides read TGTGCCAGCGTTGTGCGATTCTCCTACGAGCAGTACTTC. As protein: CASVVRFSYEQYF.

The chain's CDR3 is CASSVRTGPNLAGTRTDTQYF. The CDR3 nucleotides are TGTGCCAGCAGCGTTCGGACAGGGCCAAATCTCGCCGGGACCCGCACAGATACGCAGTATTTT. The chain has TRBV9 and TRBJ2-3; 8 bases are a match to TRBD1. The germline gives CDR1 SGDLS, CDR2 YYNGEE. The CDR3 is 21 amino acids. With V trimmed by 2 bases and J by 1 base, 21 bases remained unmatched.

The rearrangement uses TRBV11-2 and TRBJ2-7; the D is unclear. Germline V CDR1 and CDR2: SGHAT, FQNNGV. Between the trimmed V and J ends, which lost 4 bases and 4 bases, there was a span of 8 bases. The CDR3 covers 12 residues. CDR3 DNA sequence: TGTGCCAGCAGCTCCTACAGTTACGAGCAGTACTTC. Its protein product is CASSSYSYEQYF.

This clone came up once. The gene calls are TRBV13 and TRBJ2-7; 10 bases fit TRBD2. V shed 4 bases and J 3 bases; nucleotides not matched to a gene: 3. CDR1 and CDR2 (germline): PRHDT, FYEKMQ (reference sequence). The CDR3 is 14 residues long. This chain's CDR3 is CASSSGLALYEQYF. In nucleotides, the CDR3 is TGTGCCAGCAGCTCGGGACTAGCGCTCTACGAGCAGTACTTC.

The table lists this clone with a count of one. The chain uses TRBV7-3 and TRBJ1-1, with D uncertain. V was shortened by 5 bases and J by 3 bases, with 10 bases between the two germline ends. CDR3 size: 13 residues. Germline loops: CDR1 SGHTA, CDR2 FQGTGA. The CDR3 reads CASSPQRDTEAFF. CDR3 DNA: TGTGCCAGCAGCCCACAGAGAGACACTGAAGCTTTCTTT.

V usage is TRBV5-1 and J usage is TRBJ1-5; D unresolved. The germline V and J ends were trimmed by 0 bases and 4 bases, with 11 bases remaining between them. The germline V gene encodes CDR1 SGHRS and CDR2 YFSETQ. The CDR3 runs to 15 residues. This CDR3 reads CASSLAGGINQPQHF. Written as DNA, the CDR3 is TGCGCCAGCAGCTTGGCGGGCGGTATTAATCAGCCCCAGCATTTT.

The V gene is TRBV6-1, the J gene TRBJ1-2, with D possibly being TRBD1 (6 bases). V lost 4 bases and J 4 bases, leaving 10 bases between the germline ends. The germline V gene encodes CDR1 MNHNS and CDR2 SASEGT. This CDR3 spans 13 amino acids. CDR3 DNA: TGTGCCAGCAGTGTCGACAGGATCTATGGCTACACCTTC. It yields the protein CASSVDRIYGYTF.

V gene TRBV5-6 combines with J gene TRBJ2-7, with TRBD2 matching over 8 bases. Germline assignment: CDR1 SGHDT and CDR2 YYEEEE. Trimming cost V 7 bases and J 5 bases; bases outside gene matches: 11. The CDR3 runs 14 residues. The CDR3 DNA reads as TGTGCCAGCGCTAAACCGGGGGGGTTGGACGAGCAGTACTTC. Translated: CASAKPGGLDEQYF.

The chain combines TRBV4-2 with TRBJ2-7; the match to TRBD2 covers 9 bases. With V trimmed by 0 bases and J by 3 bases, 3 bases remained unmatched. Germline V lookup: CDR1 LGHNA, CDR2 YNFKEQ. There are 15 residues in the CDR3. The CDR3 region is CASSQESSGNYEQYF. The DNA for the CDR3 is TGTGCCAGCAGCCAAGAGTCTAGCGGGAACTACGAGCAGTACTTC.

The J gene is TRBJ2-1, the V gene TRBV7-2; D unresolved. CDR1 and CDR2 from the germline V gene are SGHTA and FQGNSA. Trimming left V 6 bases short and J 10 bases short, with 13 bases between. The CDR3 is made up of 12 amino acids. DNA for the CDR3: TGTGCCAGCAGTCCCGACCGGTACGAGCAGTTCTTC. Its translation is CASSPDRYEQFF.

This chain links TRBV28 with TRBJ1-4, with D possibly matching TRBD1 (6 bases). Germline V CDR1 and CDR2: MDHEN, SYDVKM. The CDR3 totals 15 residues. Trimming pared 6 bases from V and 8 bases from J, leaving 19 bases between. The CDR3: CASRGRTGFGEKLFF. The CDR3 coding sequence is TGTGCCAGCAGAGGACGAACAGGGTTTGGGGAAAAACTGTTTTTT.

The chain has TRBV25-1 and TRBJ1-2; 9 bases agree with TRBD1. J lost 7 bases, V lost 1 base, and 7 bases had no gene match. Germline CDR1 and CDR2: MGHDK and SYGVNS. The CDR3 extends over 15 amino acids. The CDR3: CASSEFGQGKFGYTF. Written as DNA, the CDR3 is TGTGCCAGCAGTGAATTTGGACAGGGGAAATTTGGCTACACCTTC.

The rearrangement joins TRBV27 to TRBJ1-2; D is unresolved. The CDR3 is made up of 17 amino acids. Per the germline V gene, CDR1 is MNHEY and CDR2 is SMNVEV (reference sequence). Trimming took off 2 bases at V and 2 bases at J, with 18 bases between the two ends. CDR3 coding DNA: TGTGCCAGCAGTTTACAGGTGCCGGGCAGGTCCAACTATGGCTACACCTTC. Translation: CASSLQVPGRSNYGYTF.

V gene TRBV6-5 combines with J gene TRBJ2-3; 10 positions match TRBD2. The CDR3 is 15 amino acids. Trimming removed 5 bases from V and 0 bases from J; junction bases left unmatched: 2. CDR1 is MNHEY and CDR2 is SVGAGI in the germline V gene. The CDR3 coding sequence is TGTGCCAGCAGTGTTAGCGGGAGGAGCACAGATACGCAGTATTTT. Translated: CASSVSGRSTDTQYF.

The chain joins TRBV30 to TRBJ2-5; D ambiguous. The CDR3 runs to 12 residues. Germline loops: CDR1 GTSNPN, CDR2 SVGIG (reference sequence). Trimming took 5 bases from V and 2 from J, leaving 9 bases between them. The CDR3 DNA sequence: TGTGCCTGGGGAAAATGGCAAGAGACCCAGTACTTC. Translated: CAWGKWQETQYF.

The gene calls are TRBV4-2 and TRBJ2-1, with 13 bases matching TRBD2. The V gene end was trimmed by 0 bases and the J gene end by 7 bases; junction bases not matched to a gene: 3. CDR1 is LGHNA, CDR2 YNFKEQ, per germline. This CDR3 spans 16 amino acids. CDR3 sequence: CASSQDRTSGSNEQFF. The DNA of the CDR3 is TGTGCCAGCAGCCAAGATCGGACTAGCGGGAGTAATGAGCAGTTCTTC.

On this clone: Germline and junction disagree at one end, which may indicate a read error. The rearrangement joins TRBV7-7 to TRBJ2-1; D is perhaps TRBD2 (5 bases). This CDR3 is built from 13 residues. Looked up from germline, CDR1 is SSHAT and CDR2 is FNYEAQ (reference sequence). The CDR3 protein is CASSLAQVDEQFF. In DNA form, the CDR3 reads TGTGCTAGCAGCTTAGCGCAGGTCGATGAGCAGTTCTTC.

The chain couples TRBV11-2 to TRBJ2-3; the D gene is possibly TRBD1 (5 bases). The V end lost 4 bases, the J end lost 6 bases, and 14 bases lay between the germline ends. This CDR3 has 14 amino acids. The germline V gene encodes CDR1 SGHAT and CDR2 FQNNGV. The CDR3 loop reads CASSSTGRWDTQYF. The CDR3 bases are TGTGCCAGCAGCTCTACAGGCAGGTGGGATACGCAGTATTTT.